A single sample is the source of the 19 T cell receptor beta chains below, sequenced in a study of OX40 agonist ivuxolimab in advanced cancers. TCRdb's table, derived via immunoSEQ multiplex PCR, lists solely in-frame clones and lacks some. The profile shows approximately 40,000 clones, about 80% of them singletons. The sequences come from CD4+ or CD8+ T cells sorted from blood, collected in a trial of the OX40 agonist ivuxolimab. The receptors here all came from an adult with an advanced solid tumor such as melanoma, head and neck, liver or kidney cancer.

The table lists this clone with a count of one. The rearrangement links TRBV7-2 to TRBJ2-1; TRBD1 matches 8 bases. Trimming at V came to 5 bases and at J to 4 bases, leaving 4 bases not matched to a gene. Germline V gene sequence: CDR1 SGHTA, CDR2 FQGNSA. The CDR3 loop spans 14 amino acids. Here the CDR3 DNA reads TGTGCCAGCAGCCTCCGGGACAGGTACAATGAGCAGTTCTTC. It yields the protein CASSLRDRYNEQFF.

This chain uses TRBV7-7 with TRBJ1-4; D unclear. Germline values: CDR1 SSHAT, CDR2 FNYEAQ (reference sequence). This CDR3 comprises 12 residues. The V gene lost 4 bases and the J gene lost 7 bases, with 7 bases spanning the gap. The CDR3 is CASSSDGEKLFF. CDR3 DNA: TGTGCCAGCAGCTCCGACGGTGAAAAACTGTTTTTT.

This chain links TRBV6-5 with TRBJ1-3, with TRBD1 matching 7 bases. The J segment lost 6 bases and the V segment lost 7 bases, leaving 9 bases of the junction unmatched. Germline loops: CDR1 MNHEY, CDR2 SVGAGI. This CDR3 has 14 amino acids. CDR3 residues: CASTPGQSLNTIYF. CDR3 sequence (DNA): TGTGCCAGCACCCCGGGACAGAGCTTAAACACCATATATTTT.

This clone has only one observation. The CDR3 reads CASSLGPPGNEQFF. CDR3 DNA: TGTGCCAGCAGTTTAGGGCCTCCAGGCAATGAGCAGTTCTTC. V usage is TRBV27 and J usage is TRBJ2-1; D ambiguous. CDR1 and CDR2 from the germline V gene are MNHEY and SMNVEV (reference sequence). V gave up 2 bases and J gave up 6 bases, with 11 bases separating them. The CDR3 runs to 14 residues.

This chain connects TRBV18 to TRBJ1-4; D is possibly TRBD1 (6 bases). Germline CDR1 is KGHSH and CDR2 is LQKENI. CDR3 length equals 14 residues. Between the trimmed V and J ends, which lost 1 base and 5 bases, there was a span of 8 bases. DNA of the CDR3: TGTGCCAGCTCACCACGAGGGGGGAATGAAAAACTGTTTTTT. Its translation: CASSPRGGNEKLFF.

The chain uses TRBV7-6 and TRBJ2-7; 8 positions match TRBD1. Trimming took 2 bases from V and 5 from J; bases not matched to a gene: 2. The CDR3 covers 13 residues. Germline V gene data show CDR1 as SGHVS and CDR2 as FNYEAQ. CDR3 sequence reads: CASSLHRGDEQYF. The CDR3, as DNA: TGTGCCAGCAGCTTACACAGGGGGGACGAGCAGTACTTC.

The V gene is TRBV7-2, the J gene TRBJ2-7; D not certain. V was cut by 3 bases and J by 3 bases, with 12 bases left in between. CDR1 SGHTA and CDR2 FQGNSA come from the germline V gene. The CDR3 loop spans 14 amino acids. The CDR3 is CASSLDPNRYEQYF. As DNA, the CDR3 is TGTGCCAGCAGCTTGGACCCAAACCGCTACGAGCAGTACTTC.

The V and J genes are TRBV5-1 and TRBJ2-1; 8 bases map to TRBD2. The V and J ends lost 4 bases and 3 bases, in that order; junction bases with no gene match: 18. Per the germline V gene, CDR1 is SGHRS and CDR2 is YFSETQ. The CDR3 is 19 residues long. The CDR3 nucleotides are TGCGCCAGCAGCCAAAGCATCGGGAGGGTGGTCCCCAACTACAATGAGCAGTTCTTC. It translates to CASSQSIGRVVPNYNEQFF.

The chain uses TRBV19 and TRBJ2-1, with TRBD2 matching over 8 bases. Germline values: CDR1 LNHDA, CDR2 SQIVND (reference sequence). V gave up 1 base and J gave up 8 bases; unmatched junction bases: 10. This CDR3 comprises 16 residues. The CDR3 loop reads CASSIAAGRAADEQFF. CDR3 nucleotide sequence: TGTGCCAGTAGTATAGCGGCCGGGAGGGCCGCGGATGAGCAGTTCTTC. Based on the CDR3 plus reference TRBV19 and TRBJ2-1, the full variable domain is DGGITQSPKYLFRKEGQNVTLSCEQNLNHDAMYWYRQDPGQGLRLIYYSQIVNDFQKGDIAEGYSVSREKKESFPLTVTSAQKNPTAFYLCASSIAAGRAADEQFFGPGTRLTVL.

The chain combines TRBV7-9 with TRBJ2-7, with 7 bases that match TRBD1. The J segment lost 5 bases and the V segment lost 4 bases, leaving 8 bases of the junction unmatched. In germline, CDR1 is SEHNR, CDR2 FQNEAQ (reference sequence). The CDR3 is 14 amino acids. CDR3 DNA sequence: TGTGCCAGCAGCTCAGACAGGGCGGTGAACGAGCAGTACTTC. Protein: CASSSDRAVNEQYF. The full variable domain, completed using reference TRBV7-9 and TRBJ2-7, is DTGVSQNPRHKITKRGQNVTFRCDPISEHNRLYWYRQTLGQGPEFLTYFQNEAQLEKSRLLSDRFSAERPKGSFSTLEIQRTEQGDSAMYLCASSSDRAVNEQYFGPGTRLTVT.

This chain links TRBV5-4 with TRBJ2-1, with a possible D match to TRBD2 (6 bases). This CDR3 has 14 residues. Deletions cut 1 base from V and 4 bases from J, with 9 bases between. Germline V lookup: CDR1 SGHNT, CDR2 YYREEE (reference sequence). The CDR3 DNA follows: TGTGCCAGCAGCTTGAAGGGAGGTTACAATGAGCAGTTCTTC. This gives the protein CASSLKGGYNEQFF.

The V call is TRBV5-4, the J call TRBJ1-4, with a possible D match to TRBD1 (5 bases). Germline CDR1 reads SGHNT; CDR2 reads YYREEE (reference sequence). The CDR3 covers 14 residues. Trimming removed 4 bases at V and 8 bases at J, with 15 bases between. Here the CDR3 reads CASSNRDRDEKLFF. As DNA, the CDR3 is TGTGCCAGCAGCAACCGGGACCGAGACGAAAAACTGTTTTTT.

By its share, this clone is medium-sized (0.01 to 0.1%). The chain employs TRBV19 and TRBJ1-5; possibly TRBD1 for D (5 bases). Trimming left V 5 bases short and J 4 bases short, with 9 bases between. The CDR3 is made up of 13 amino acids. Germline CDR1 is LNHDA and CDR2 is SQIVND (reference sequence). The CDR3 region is CASSPGANQPQHF. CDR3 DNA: TGTGCCAGTAGTCCTGGGGCTAATCAGCCCCAGCATTTT.

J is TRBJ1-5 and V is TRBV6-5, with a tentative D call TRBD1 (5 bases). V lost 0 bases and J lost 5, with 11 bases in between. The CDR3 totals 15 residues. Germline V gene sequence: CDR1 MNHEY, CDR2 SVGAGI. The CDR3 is CASSYSSQGHQPQHF. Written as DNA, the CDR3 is TGTGCCAGCAGTTACTCATCCCAGGGTCATCAGCCCCAGCATTTT.

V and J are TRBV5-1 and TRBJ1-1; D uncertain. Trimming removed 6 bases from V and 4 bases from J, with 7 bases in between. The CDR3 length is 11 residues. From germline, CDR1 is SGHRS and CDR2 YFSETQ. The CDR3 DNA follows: TGCGCCAGCATCTTTGGCACTGAAGCTTTCTTT. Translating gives CASIFGTEAFF.

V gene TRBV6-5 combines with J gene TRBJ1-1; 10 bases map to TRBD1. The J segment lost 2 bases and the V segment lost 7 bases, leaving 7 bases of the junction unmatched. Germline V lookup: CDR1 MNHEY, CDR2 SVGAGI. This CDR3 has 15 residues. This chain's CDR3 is CASNPDRGQNTEAFF. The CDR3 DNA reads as TGTGCCAGCAACCCTGACAGGGGGCAAAACACTGAAGCTTTCTTT.

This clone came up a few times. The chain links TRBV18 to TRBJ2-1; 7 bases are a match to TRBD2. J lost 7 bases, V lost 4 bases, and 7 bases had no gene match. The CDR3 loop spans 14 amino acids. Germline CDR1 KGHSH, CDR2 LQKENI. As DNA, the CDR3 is TGTGCCAGCTCACTCCGACTAGCAGGGAATGAGCAGTTCTTC. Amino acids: CASSLRLAGNEQFF. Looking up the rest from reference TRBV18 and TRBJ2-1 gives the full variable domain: NAGVMQNPRHLVRRRGQEARLRCSPMKGHSHVYWYRQLPEEGLKFMVYLQKENIIDESGMPKERFSAEFPKEGPSILRIQQVVRGDSAAYFCASSLRLAGNEQFFGPGTRLTVL.

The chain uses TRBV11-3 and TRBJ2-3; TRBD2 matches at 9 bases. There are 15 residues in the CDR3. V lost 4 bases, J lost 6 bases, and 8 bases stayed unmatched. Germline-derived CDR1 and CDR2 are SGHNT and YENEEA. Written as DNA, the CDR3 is TGTGCCAGCAGCTCAAGATATGGACTAGCGGATACGCAGTATTTT. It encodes CASSSRYGLADTQYF.

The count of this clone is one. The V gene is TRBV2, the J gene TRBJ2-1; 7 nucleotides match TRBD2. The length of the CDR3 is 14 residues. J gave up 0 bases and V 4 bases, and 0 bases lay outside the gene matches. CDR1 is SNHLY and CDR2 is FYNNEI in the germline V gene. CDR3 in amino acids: CASSGGSSYNEQFF. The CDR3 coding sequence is TGTGCCAGCAGTGGCGGGAGCTCCTACAATGAGCAGTTCTTC.